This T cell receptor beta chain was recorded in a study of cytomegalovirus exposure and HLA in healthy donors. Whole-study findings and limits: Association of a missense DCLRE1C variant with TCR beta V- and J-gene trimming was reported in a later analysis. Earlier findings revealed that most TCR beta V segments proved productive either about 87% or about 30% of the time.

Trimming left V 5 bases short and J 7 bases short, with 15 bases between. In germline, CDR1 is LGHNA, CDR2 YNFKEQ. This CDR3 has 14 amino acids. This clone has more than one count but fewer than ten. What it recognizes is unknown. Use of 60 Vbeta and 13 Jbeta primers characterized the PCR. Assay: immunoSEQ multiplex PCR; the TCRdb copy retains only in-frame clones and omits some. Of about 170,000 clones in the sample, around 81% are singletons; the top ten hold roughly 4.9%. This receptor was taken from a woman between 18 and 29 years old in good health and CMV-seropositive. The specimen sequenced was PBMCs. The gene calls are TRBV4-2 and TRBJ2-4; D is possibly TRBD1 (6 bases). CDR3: CASSDSTGPNIQYF. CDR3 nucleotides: TGTGCCAGCAGCGACTCAACAGGGCCCAACATTCAGTACTTC.